The T cell receptor (beta chain) under discussion was sequenced for a study of cytomegalovirus exposure and HLA in healthy donors. The PCR contained 60 Vbeta and 13 Jbeta primers. Profiling relied on immunoSEQ multiplex PCR, and the TCRdb table lists in-frame clones only, not all of them. The table shows under 200,000 clones, with roughly 87% occurring only once. This CDR3 has 16 residues. With 0 bases clipped from V and 5 bases from J, the junction kept 8 bases outside the gene matches. Germline V gives CDR1 SGHRS, CDR2 YFSETQ. Concerning this clone: Its specificity is unknown.

Study findings and constraints: A later analysis linked about 17,000 TCR beta sequences to HLA alleles at 0.05 false discovery rate. Researchers reportedly found TCR beta sequences accurately predicted most subjects' HLA-A and HLA-B alleles. Both high specificity and high sensitivity reportedly marked the classifier's diagnosis of cytomegalovirus status.

The J gene is TRBJ2-3, the V gene TRBV5-1, with 8 bases matching TRBD2. The receptor comes from a woman in her 30s in good health and CMV-seronegative. Sequencing was performed on PBMCs. CDR3 sequence reads: CASSLAVSGRGDTQYF. The CDR3 bases are TGCGCCAGCAGCTTGGCCGTGAGCGGGAGAGGAGATACGCAGTATTTT.